These 8 T cell receptor beta chains were all obtained from the same sample, sequenced in a study of blood T cell repertoires in COVID-19. Only in-frame clones appear in the TCRdb table, and some are missing; sequencing was by immunoSEQ multiplex PCR. The sample has 200,000 to 250,000 clones, around 84% seen once; the top ten hold approximately 7.2%. What was sequenced was peripheral blood. The origin of the receptors is a woman between 65 and 79 years old with active or convalescent COVID-19.

CDR3 loop: CASSETTVANYGYTF. The CDR3 DNA reads as TGTGCCAGCAGTGAGACGACAGTAGCTAACTATGGCTACACCTTC. This chain links TRBV28 with TRBJ1-2; possibly TRBD1 for D (5 bases). Germline V gene lookup returns CDR1 MDHEN and CDR2 SYDVKM. The CDR3 loop spans 15 amino acids. V lost 5 bases and J 0 bases, leaving 13 bases between the germline ends.

This clone appeared a single time. The chain couples TRBV3-1 (or the pseudogene TRBV3-2) to TRBJ2-1, with D maybe TRBD1 (6 bases). Germline CDR1 reads LGHDT; CDR2 reads YNNKEL (reference sequence). The CDR3 is made up of 17 amino acids. The germline V and J ends were trimmed by 0 bases and 4 bases, with 16 bases remaining between them. The CDR3 DNA follows: TGTGCCAGCAGCCAAGATGTTTGGGGGCGCGTTTACAATGAGCAGTTCTTC. Its protein product is CASSQDVWGRVYNEQFF.

Of note for this clone: The same CDR3 also results from other DNA sequences found in this sample. The V call is TRBV4-2, the J call TRBJ1-5, with D unclear. CDR1 is LGHNA and CDR2 is YNFKEQ in the germline V gene. Trimming took off 1 base at V and 7 bases at J, with 5 bases between the two ends. This CDR3 region has 12 residues. The CDR3 loop is CASSQGEQPQHF. DNA of the CDR3: TGTGCCAGCAGCCAAGGCGAACAGCCCCAGCATTTT.

This sequence joins TRBV6-6 and TRBJ1-1; no reliable D call. V lost 4 bases and J lost 2, with 8 bases in between. CDR3 size: 13 residues. Germline CDR1 reads MNHNY; CDR2 reads SVGAGI (reference sequence). In DNA, the CDR3 is TGTGCCAGCAGTTTACGGGAAAACACTGAAGCTTTCTTT. Residues: CASSLRENTEAFF.

This chain joins TRBV6-5 and TRBJ2-5, with 10 bases lining up with TRBD1. The CDR3 is made up of 14 amino acids. Germline V gives CDR1 MNHEY, CDR2 SVGAGI. V lost 5 bases, J lost 5 bases, and 5 bases stayed unmatched. Written as DNA, the CDR3 is TGTGCCAGCAGTAAGACAGGGGGCAGGGAGACCCAGTACTTC. This gives the protein CASSKTGGRETQYF.

The chain has TRBV7-2 and TRBJ1-6, with 9 positions matching TRBD1. CDR3 size: 16 residues. Germline CDR1 and CDR2: SGHTA and FQGNSA. The V and J ends lost 3 bases and 5 bases, in that order; junction bases with no gene match: 5. The CDR3 DNA follows: TGTGCCAGCAGCTTTGACAGGGGGTCTAATAATTCACCCCTCCACTTT. It is translated as CASSFDRGSNNSPLHF.

This chain connects TRBV4-2 to TRBJ2-7; 9 bases are shared with TRBD2. Germline V gene data show CDR1 as LGHNA and CDR2 as YNFKEQ. V was pared by 0 bases and J by 3 bases, with 6 bases of the junction left unmatched. This CDR3 comprises 16 residues. This CDR3 is CASSQDPGLARYEQYF. Written as DNA, the CDR3 is TGTGCCAGCAGCCAAGATCCGGGACTAGCCCGCTACGAGCAGTACTTC.

This clone was detected ten times or more. The chain is built from TRBV7-2 and TRBJ2-3, with 10 nucleotides matching TRBD2. From germline, CDR1 is SGHTA and CDR2 FQGNSA. The CDR3 spans 15 residues. The V gene end was trimmed by 5 bases and the J gene end by 6 bases; junction bases not matched to a gene: 8. The CDR3 loop reads CASSQRGGRWDTQYF. The CDR3 nucleotides are TGTGCCAGCAGCCAGCGGGGGGGACGGTGGGATACGCAGTATTTT. The full variable domain, its missing parts supplied by reference TRBV7-2 and TRBJ2-3, is GAGVSQSPSNKVTEKGKDVELRCDPISGHTALYWYRQSLGQGLEFLIYFQGNSAPDKSGLPSDRFSAERTGGSVSTLTIQRTQQEDSAVYLCASSQRGGRWDTQYFGPGTRLTVL.